The clone carrying this T cell receptor beta chain was counted at least ten times. The antigen is not known. This entry belongs to a study of T-cell reconstitution after alpha-beta-depleted transplantation in children. The study, taken as a whole, reports: A year post-transplant, T-cell counts and diversity derived mostly from newly produced T cells. The study traced high day-60 TCRbeta diversity in some patients to surviving recipient T cells and thymic progenitors. Expanded graft clones, several hundred of them, were reportedly the source of alpha-beta T cells about two months after transplant.

This CDR3 is built from 14 residues. With V trimmed by 3 bases and J by 1 base, 3 bases remained unmatched. Molecular barcoding with unique molecular identifiers was used for the TCRbeta library. MiXCR, run by TCRdb on the PCR reads, gives a single entry per CDR3 protein. The repertoire consists of a few hundred thousand distinct CDR3 sequences, with 11% occurring once and the leading ten covering 28%. This specimen was PBMCs, taken before TCRalphabeta/CD19-depleted stem cell transplant. This TCR was recovered from a child younger than two with acute myeloid leukemia, due to receive a stem cell transplant. The rearrangement joins TRBV12-3 or TRBV12-4 to TRBJ2-7, with TRBD2 matching over 7 bases. The CDR3 DNA sequence: TGTGCCAGCAGTTTCCTAGCGGTGTCCTACGAGCAGTACTTC. It encodes CASSFLAVSYEQYF.